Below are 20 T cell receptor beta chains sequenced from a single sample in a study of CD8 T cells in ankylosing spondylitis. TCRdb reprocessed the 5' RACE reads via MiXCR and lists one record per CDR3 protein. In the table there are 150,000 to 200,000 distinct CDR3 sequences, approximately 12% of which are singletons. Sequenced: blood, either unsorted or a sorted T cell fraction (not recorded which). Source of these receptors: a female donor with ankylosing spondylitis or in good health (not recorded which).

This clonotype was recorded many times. The CDR3 sequence: CASSLNYRTGNYGYTF. DNA of the CDR3: TGTGCCAGCAGCTTAAATTACCGGACGGGTAACTATGGCTACACCTTC. The chain is built from TRBV13 and TRBJ1-2; D is ambiguous. CDR3 size: 16 residues. V lost 2 bases, J lost 1 base, and 14 bases lay in between. In germline, CDR1 is PRHDT, CDR2 FYEKMQ (reference sequence).

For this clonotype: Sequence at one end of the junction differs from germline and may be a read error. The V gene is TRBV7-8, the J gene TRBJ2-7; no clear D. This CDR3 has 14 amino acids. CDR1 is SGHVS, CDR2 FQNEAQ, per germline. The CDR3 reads CASSLGLGIGEQYF. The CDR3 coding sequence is TGTGCGAGCAGCTTAGGTCTGGGTATTGGGGAGCAGTACTTC.

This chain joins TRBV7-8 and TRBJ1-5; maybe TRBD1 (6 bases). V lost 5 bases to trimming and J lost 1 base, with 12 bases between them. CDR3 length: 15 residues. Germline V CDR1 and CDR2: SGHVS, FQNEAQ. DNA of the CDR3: TGTGCCAGCAGCACGACAGGCACAAGCAATCAGCCCCAGCATTTT. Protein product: CASSTTGTSNQPQHF.

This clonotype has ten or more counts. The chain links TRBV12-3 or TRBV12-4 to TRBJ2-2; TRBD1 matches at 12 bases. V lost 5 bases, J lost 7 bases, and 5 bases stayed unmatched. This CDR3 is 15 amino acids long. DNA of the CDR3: TGTGCCAGCAGTCCGGGACAGGGGGCGGTCGGGGAGCTGTTTTTT. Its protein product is CASSPGQGAVGELFF.

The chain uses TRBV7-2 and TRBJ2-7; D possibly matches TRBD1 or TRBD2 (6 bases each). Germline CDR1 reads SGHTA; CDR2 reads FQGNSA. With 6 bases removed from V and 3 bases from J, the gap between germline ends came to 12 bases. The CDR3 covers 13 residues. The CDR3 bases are TGTGCCAGCAGGGATGGAGGGGGCTACGAGCAGTACTTC. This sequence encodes CASRDGGGYEQYF.

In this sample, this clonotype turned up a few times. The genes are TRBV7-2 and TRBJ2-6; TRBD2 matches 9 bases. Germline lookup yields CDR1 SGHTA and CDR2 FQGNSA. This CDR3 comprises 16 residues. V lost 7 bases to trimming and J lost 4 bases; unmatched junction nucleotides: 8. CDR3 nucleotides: TGTGCCAGCACGGCGGGAGGGCCGAGGGGGGCCAACGTCCTGACTTTC. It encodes CASTAGGPRGANVLTF.

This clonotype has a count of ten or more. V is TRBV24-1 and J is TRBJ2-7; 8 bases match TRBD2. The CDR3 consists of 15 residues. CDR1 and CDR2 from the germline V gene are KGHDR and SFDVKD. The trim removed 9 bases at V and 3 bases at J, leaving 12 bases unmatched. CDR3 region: CATSGGGRLDYEQYF. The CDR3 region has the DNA TGTGCCACCTCCGGGGGGGGCCGCTTGGACTACGAGCAGTACTTC.

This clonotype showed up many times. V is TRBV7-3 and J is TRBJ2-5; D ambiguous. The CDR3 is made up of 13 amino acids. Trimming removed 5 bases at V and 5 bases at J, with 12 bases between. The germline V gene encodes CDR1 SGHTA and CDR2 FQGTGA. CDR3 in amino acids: CASSRRVLETQYF. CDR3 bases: TGTGCCAGCAGCAGAAGGGTTTTGGAGACCCAGTACTTC.

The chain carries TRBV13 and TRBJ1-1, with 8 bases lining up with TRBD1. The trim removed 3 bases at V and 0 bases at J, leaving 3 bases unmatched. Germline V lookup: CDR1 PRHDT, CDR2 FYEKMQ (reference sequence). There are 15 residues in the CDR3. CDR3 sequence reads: CASSLGDRMNTEAFF. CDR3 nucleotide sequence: TGTGCCAGCAGCTTGGGGGACAGGATGAACACTGAAGCTTTCTTT.

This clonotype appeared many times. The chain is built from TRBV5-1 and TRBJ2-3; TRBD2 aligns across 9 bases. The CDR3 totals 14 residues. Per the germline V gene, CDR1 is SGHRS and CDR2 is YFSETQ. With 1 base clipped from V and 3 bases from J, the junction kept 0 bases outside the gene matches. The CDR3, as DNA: TGCGCCAGCAGCTTGACTAGCGGGACAGATACGCAGTATTTT. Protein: CASSLTSGTDTQYF.

For the CDR3, the DNA is TGTGCCTGGGTCAGGGGGCGCTTAACTGGGGCCAACGTCCTGACTTTC. It specifies CAWVRGRLTGANVLTF. V and J are TRBV30 and TRBJ2-6; 8 bases match TRBD1. The length of the CDR3 is 16 residues. Germline V gene data show CDR1 as GTSNPN and CDR2 as SVGIG (reference sequence). V dropped 5 bases and J dropped 2; count of bases not matched to a gene: 8.

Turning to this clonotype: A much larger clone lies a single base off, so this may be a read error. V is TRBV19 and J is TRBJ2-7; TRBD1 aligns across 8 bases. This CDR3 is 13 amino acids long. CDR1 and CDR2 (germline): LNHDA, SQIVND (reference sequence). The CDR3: CVSSGQGRYEQYF. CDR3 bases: TGTGTCAGTAGTGGACAGGGTAGGTACGAGCAGTACTTC.

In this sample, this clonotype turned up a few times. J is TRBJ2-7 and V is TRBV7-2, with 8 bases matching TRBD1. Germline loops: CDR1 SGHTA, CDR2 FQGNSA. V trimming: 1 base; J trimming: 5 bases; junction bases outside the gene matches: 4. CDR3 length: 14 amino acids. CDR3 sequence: CASSLVDRANEQYF. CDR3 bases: TGTGCCAGCAGCTTAGTGGACAGGGCGAACGAGCAGTACTTC.

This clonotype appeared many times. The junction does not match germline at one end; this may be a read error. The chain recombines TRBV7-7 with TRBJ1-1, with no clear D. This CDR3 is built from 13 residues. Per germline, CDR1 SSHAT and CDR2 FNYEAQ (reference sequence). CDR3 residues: CASSLERNTEAFF. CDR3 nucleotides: TGTGCTAGCAGCTTAGAAAGAAACACTGAAGCTTTCTTT.

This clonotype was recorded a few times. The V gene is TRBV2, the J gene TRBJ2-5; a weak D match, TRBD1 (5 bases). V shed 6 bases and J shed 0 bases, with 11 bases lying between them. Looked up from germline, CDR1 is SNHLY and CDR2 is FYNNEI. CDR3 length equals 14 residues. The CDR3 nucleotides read TGTGCCAGCAGCCTAATGACAGACCAAGAGACCCAGTACTTC. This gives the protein CASSLMTDQETQYF. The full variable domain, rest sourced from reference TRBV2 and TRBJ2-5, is EPEVTQTPSHQVTQMGQEVILRCVPISNHLYFYWYRQILGQKVEFLVSFYNNEISEKSEIFDDQFSVERPDGSNFTLKIRSTKLEDSAMYFCASSLMTDQETQYFGPGTRLLVL.

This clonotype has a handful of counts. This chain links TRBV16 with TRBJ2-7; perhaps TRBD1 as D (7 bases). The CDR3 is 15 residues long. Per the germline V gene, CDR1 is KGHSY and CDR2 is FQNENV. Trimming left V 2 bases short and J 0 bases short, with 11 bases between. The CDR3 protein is CASSQGGGGSYEQYF. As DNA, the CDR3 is TGTGCCAGCAGCCAAGGAGGGGGCGGCTCCTACGAGCAGTACTTC. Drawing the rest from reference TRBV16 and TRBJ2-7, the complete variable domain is GEEVAQTPKHLVRGEGQKAKLYCAPIKGHSYVFWYQQVLKNEFKFLISFQNENVFDETGMPKERFSAKCLPNSPCSLEIQATKLEDSAVYFCASSQGGGGSYEQYFGPGTRLTVT.

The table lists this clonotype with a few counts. CDR3 in DNA: TGTGCCAGCAGCTTAGATGGACAGATAAGGGGCTACACCTTC. Its protein is CASSLDGQIRGYTF. The chain has TRBV7-2 and TRBJ1-2; D possibly corresponds to TRBD1 (6 bases). The V end was cut by 1 base, the J end by 8 bases, with 14 bases between. Germline V gene sequence: CDR1 SGHTA, CDR2 FQGNSA. The CDR3 is 14 residues long. Variable domain in full (rest from reference TRBV7-2 and TRBJ1-2): GAGVSQSPSNKVTEKGKDVELRCDPISGHTALYWYRQSLGQGLEFLIYFQGNSAPDKSGLPSDRFSAERTGGSVSTLTIQRTQQEDSAVYLCASSLDGQIRGYTFGSGTRLTVV.

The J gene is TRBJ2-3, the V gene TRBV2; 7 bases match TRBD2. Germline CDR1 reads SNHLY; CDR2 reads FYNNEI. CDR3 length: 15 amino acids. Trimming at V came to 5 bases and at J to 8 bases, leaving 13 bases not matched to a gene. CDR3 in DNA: TGTGCCAGCAGTCCCGCCTCGGCGGGAGTTGGTACGCAGTATTTT. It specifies CASSPASAGVGTQYF.

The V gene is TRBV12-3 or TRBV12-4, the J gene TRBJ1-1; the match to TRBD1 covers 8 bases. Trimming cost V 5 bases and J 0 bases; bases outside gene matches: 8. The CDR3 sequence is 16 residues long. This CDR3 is CASSLNRGLMNTEAFF. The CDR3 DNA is TGTGCCAGCAGTCTGAACAGGGGGTTAATGAACACTGAAGCTTTCTTT.

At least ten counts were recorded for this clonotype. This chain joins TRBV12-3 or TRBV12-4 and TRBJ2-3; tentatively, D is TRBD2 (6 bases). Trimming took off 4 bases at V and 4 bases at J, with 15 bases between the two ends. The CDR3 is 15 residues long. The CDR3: CASSSTGSPADTQYF. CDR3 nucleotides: TGTGCCAGCAGTTCAACCGGGAGCCCTGCAGATACGCAGTATTTT.